A selection of T cell receptor beta chains follows, all from one sample in a study of technical replicates of blood from a few donors. TCRdb's table, derived via immunoSEQ multiplex PCR, lists solely in-frame clones and lacks some. The sample lists 79,000 or so clones, about 92% occurring once. The specimen sequenced was T cells isolated from PBMCs. These receptors were obtained from a human donor in good health. The CDR3 runs from the conserved cysteine through the conserved F or W. A D gene is named only where the DNA matches it firmly. Size values are once, few and many counts, or a class for expanded clones, and some rows have none.

d_call j_call clone_size v_call cdr3_nt cdr3_aa
- TRBJ1-4 once TRBV21-1 TGTGCCAGCAGCAAAGTCGGCGGTGCAACTAATGAAAAACTGTTTTTT CASSKVGGATNEKLFF
TRBD2 TRBJ2-3 - TRBV6-6 TGTGCCAGCAGTCTCTTACTAGCGGGGATTACAGATACGCAGTATTTT CASSLLLAGITDTQYF
TRBD2 TRBJ2-7 - TRBV9 TGTGCCAGCAGCGTAGGAGGGACTAGCGGATCCTACGAGCAGTACTTC CASSVGGTSGSYEQYF
- TRBJ1-2 - TRBV4-3 TGCGCCAGCAGCCAGCACGGAGACTATGGCTACACCTTC CASSQHGDYGYTF
TRBD1 TRBJ1-4 - TRBV6-5 TGTGCCAGCAGTCTCACAGGGGGGGGAGAAAAACTGTTTTTT CASSLTGGGEKLFF
- TRBJ2-5 - TRBV4-1 TGCGCCAGCAGCCAAGAACTTTTAGAGGAGGCCCAGTACTTC CASSQELLEEAQYF
- TRBJ2-5 once TRBV9 TGTGCCAGCAGCGTAGTTGGATTAGCGGTACAAGAGACCCAGTACTTC CASSVVGLAVQETQYF
TRBD2 TRBJ2-7 - TRBV2 TGTGCCAGCACCGGATCTGGGACTAGCGGGAGAGCCCCTGTGGAGCAGTACTTC CASTGSGTSGRAPVEQYF
- TRBJ2-2 - TRBV6-6 TGTGCCAGCAGTTACCGGACAGCGAACACCGGGGAGCTGTTTTTT CASSYRTANTGELFF
- TRBJ2-3 - TRBV6-6 TGTGCCAGCAGTTCTGGGGCGGGGGATACGCAGTATTTT CASSSGAGDTQYF
- TRBJ1-2 - TRBV9 TGTGCCAGCGCACCCGTAGCAGGGCCCTATGGCTACACCTTC CASAPVAGPYGYTF
- TRBJ2-2 - TRBV9 TGTGCCAGCAGCGTCAGGCAGTACACCGGGGAGCTGTTTTTT CASSVRQYTGELFF
TRBD1 TRBJ2-7 - TRBV19 TGTGCCAGTAGTATAGCCAGGGGGTACGAGCAGTACTTC CASSIARGYEQYF
TRBD2 TRBJ2-3 - TRBV30 TGTGCCTGGAGTGTAAGACTAGCGGGAGATACGCAGTATTTT CAWSVRLAGDTQYF
- TRBJ2-5 once TRBV9 TGTGCCAGCAGCCTAAGAGGGAGAGGGGAGACCCAGTACTTC CASSLRGRGETQYF
TRBD1 TRBJ1-1 - TRBV10-3 TGTGCCACCCTCCCAGGGGGAGAAAACACTGAAGCTTTCTTT CATLPGGENTEAFF
- TRBJ2-5 - TRBV5-1 TGCGCCAGCAGCTTGGATGTTCGAGGTGCCTCACCAGAGACCCAGTACTTC CASSLDVRGASPETQYF
- TRBJ2-7 - TRBV5-1 TGCGCCAGCAGCTTGGCCCACCGGGGAGTCGTGACCTACGAGCAGTACTTC CASSLAHRGVVTYEQYF
TRBD1 TRBJ2-7 - TRBV28 TGTGCCAGCAGGGATCCGGGACAGGGGCATGAGCAGTACTTC CASRDPGQGHEQYF
TRBD1 TRBJ2-1 once TRBV5-1 TGCGCCAGCAGCTTACAGGGGAATGAGCAGTTCTTC CASSLQGNEQFF
- TRBJ2-2 - TRBV10-3 TGTGCCATCAGTGAGACAGGTTTGAGTAGCGGGGAGCTGTTTTTT CAISETGLSSGELFF
- TRBJ2-2 - TRBV28 TGTGCCAGCAGTTTAAATGGCGGACTCACCGGGGAGCTGTTTTTT CASSLNGGLTGELFF
- TRBJ2-2 - TRBV7-9 TGTGCCAGCAGACCCGACAGTCCGAACACCGGGGAGCTGTTTTTT CASRPDSPNTGELFF
TRBD1 TRBJ1-2 - TRBV10-3 TGTGCCATCAGTGCGTTAGGGACAGCCTATGGCTACACCTTC CAISALGTAYGYTF
- TRBJ1-2 - TRBV7-2 TGTGCCAGCAGCTTAGGTAGCTATGGCTACACCTTC CASSLGSYGYTF
- TRBJ1-1 - TRBV5-4 TGTGCCAGCAGCTTGATCCAGGCAGGGTCTGAAGCTTTCTTT CASSLIQAGSEAFF
- TRBJ1-3 few TRBV11-2 TGTGCCAGCAGCCCCCAGCGCAACACCATATATTTT CASSPQRNTIYF
TRBD2 TRBJ2-1 once TRBV15 TGTGCCACCAGCCAGAGGACTAGCGGGATAAATGAGCAGTTCTTC CATSQRTSGINEQFF
TRBD1 TRBJ1-1 - TRBV18 TGTGCCAGCTCAAGCCGGGACAGCAACACTGAAGCTTTCTTT CASSSRDSNTEAFF
- TRBJ1-1 - TRBV18 TGTGCCAGCTCTGGTGGGGACACTCCGAACACTGAAGCTTTCTTT CASSGGDTPNTEAFF
- TRBJ2-4 - TRBV13 TGTGCCAGCAGCTCGGGACTCAAAAACATTCAGTACTTC CASSSGLKNIQYF
TRBD2 TRBJ2-1 once TRBV11-2 TGTGCCAGCAGCTTATCTAGCGGGGCCACCTACAATGAGCAGTTCTTC CASSLSSGATYNEQFF
TRBD1 TRBJ2-5 - TRBV6-7 TGTGCCAGCAGTTACCCAGGAGGGGACAGGCCCCCCAAGGGGACCCAGTACTTC CASSYPGGDRPPKGTQYF
- TRBJ1-5 - TRBV27 TGTGCCAGCAGTCCTAATTCGAGCAATCAGCCCCAGCATTTT CASSPNSSNQPQHF
- TRBJ1-2 - TRBV7-9 TGTGCCAGCAGCCTCACTACAGGCGCTACCTATGGCTACACCTTC CASSLTTGATYGYTF
- TRBJ1-2 - TRBV6-1 TGTGCCAGCAGTGAAGTCCCAGCTAACTATGGCTACACCTTC CASSEVPANYGYTF
- TRBJ1-4 - TRBV11-2 TGTGCCAGCAGCTCATTACAGGGCCCAACTAATGAAAAACTGTTTTTT CASSSLQGPTNEKLFF
- TRBJ1-1 - TRBV29-1 TGCAGCGTTGAAGGTGGCGGGGGCGATGAAGCTTTCTTT CSVEGGGGDEAFF
TRBD2 TRBJ2-3 - TRBV4-3 TGCGCCAGCAGCCAAGATAAGACTAGCTCTGGCACAGATACGCAGTATTTT CASSQDKTSSGTDTQYF
TRBD1 TRBJ1-1 - TRBV5-1 TGCGCCAGCAGCCCCACAGGGGCGGACACTGAAGCTTTCTTT CASSPTGADTEAFF
TRBD2 TRBJ2-7 - TRBV5-6 TGTGCCAGCAGACCCACGGGAGGTGGGGTCGAGCAGTACTTC CASRPTGGGVEQYF
- TRBJ2-7 once TRBV9 TGTGCCAGCAGCCCGAGGGACTTCTCCTACGAGCAGTACTTC CASSPRDFSYEQYF
TRBD2 TRBJ2-7 once TRBV28 TGTGCCAGCACCCCGGCGGCTAGCGGGAGCTACGAGCAGTACTTC CASTPAASGSYEQYF
TRBD1 TRBJ2-4 - TRBV13 TGTGCCAGCAGCCAAACTTGGGACAGGGATCTAGCCAAAAACATTCAGTACTTC CASSQTWDRDLAKNIQYF
- TRBJ2-2 - TRBV6-6 TGTGCCAGCAGCCCATCTGCGGGCACCGGGGAGCTGTTTTTT CASSPSAGTGELFF
- TRBJ2-7 - TRBV7-9 TGTGCCAGCAGCTTACCAAGATCTACCTACGAGCAGTACTTC CASSLPRSTYEQYF
TRBD2 TRBJ2-7 - TRBV7-7 TGTGCTAGCAGCCCCTCTAGCGGGAGTGTCTACGAGCAGTACTTC CASSPSSGSVYEQYF